Each of the 28 T cell receptor beta chains below was sequenced from the same sample in a study of shared clonotypes between healthy human individuals. Only in-frame clones appear in the TCRdb table, and some are missing; sequencing was by immunoSEQ multiplex PCR. The sample contains about 1.1 million clones, 70% to 85% of which appear only once. What was sequenced was memory CD4+ T cells from PBMCs. The sample's subset: CD45RA-negative fraction. The receptors stem from a man aged 18-30 years in good health. Some clones in this sample may be carry-over from other donors' samples.

A word on this clone: This may be a read error, as it is one base from a much larger clone. The chain is built from TRBV2 and TRBJ2-4; a weak D match, TRBD1 (6 bases). Trimming removed 6 bases at V and 1 base at J, with 10 bases between. CDR1 and CDR2 (germline): SNHLY, FYNNEI. CDR3 size: 14 residues. The CDR3 region is CASSNREAKNIQYF. The CDR3 nucleotides read TGTGCCAGCAGCAACAGGGAGGCCAAAAACATTCAGTACTTC.

The CDR3 nucleotides are TGTGCCAGTAGTATAGGGGGGGCCCAGTACCAAGAGACCCAGTACTTC. Translation: CASSIGGAQYQETQYF. The chain carries TRBV19 and TRBJ2-5; the D call may be TRBD1 or TRBD2 (6 bases each). CDR3 size: 16 residues. Germline-derived CDR1 and CDR2 are LNHDA and SQIVND (reference sequence). V dropped 1 base and J dropped 0 bases, with 12 bases sitting between them.

The chain links TRBV28 to TRBJ2-7; the match to TRBD1 covers 10 bases. This CDR3 is built from 15 residues. The V and J ends lost 6 bases and 1 base, in that order; junction bases with no gene match: 6. Germline lookup yields CDR1 MDHEN and CDR2 SYDVKM. The CDR3: CASSWDRGPSYEQYF. DNA of the CDR3: TGTGCCAGCAGCTGGGACAGGGGCCCTTCCTACGAGCAGTACTTC.

At least ten counts were recorded for this clone. This chain connects TRBV4-1 to TRBJ2-7, with D possibly matching TRBD2 (6 bases). The CDR3 is 15 amino acids. Germline V gene data show CDR1 as MGHRA and CDR2 as YSYEKL. With 5 bases removed from V and 5 bases from J, the gap between germline ends came to 19 bases. The CDR3 loop is CASSLKGYGSDEQYF. DNA for the CDR3: TGCGCCAGCAGCTTAAAAGGGTACGGGAGCGACGAGCAGTACTTC.

The chain links TRBV5-1 to TRBJ1-2; TRBD1 aligns across 9 bases. Trimming cost V 8 bases and J 1 base; bases outside gene matches: 21. CDR1 is SGHRS and CDR2 is YFSETQ in the germline V gene. This CDR3 has 19 amino acids. CDR3 residues: CARTRHWGTGQLGNYGYTF. The CDR3 DNA reads as TGCGCCAGGACTAGGCATTGGGGGACAGGGCAGCTTGGTAACTATGGCTACACCTTC.

Comment on this clone: This may be a read error, as it is one base from a much larger clone. The chain uses TRBV18 and TRBJ2-1; possible D gene TRBD2, 5 bases. The germline CDR1 and CDR2 sequences are KGHSH and LQKENI. V lost 2 bases to trimming and J lost 2 bases, with 7 bases between them. CDR3 length: 14 amino acids. CDR3 in amino acids: CASSPGEPYNEQFF. CDR3 sequence (DNA): TGTGCCAGCTCACCAGGGGAGCCCTACAATGAGCAGTTCTTC.

V and J are TRBV5-1 and TRBJ2-7; 7 bases align to TRBD1. Per the germline V gene, CDR1 is SGHRS and CDR2 is YFSETQ. The CDR3 consists of 16 residues. Trimming removed 1 base from V and 2 bases from J; junction bases left unmatched: 9. CDR3 in amino acids: CASSLHPGTATYEQYF. The CDR3 DNA sequence: TGCGCCAGCAGCTTGCACCCCGGGACAGCAACCTACGAGCAGTACTTC. Complete variable domain (other parts from reference TRBV5-1 and TRBJ2-7): KAGVTQTPRYLIKTRGQQVTLSCSPISGHRSVSWYQQTPGQGLQFLFEYFSETQRNKGNFPGRFSGRQFSNSRSEMNVSTLELGDSALYLCASSLHPGTATYEQYFGPGTRLTVT.

This clone has only a few counts. V is TRBV10-3 and J is TRBJ2-5; D may be TRBD2 (5 bases). CDR3 length: 15 residues. In germline, CDR1 is ENHRY, CDR2 SYGVKD. Trimming removed 2 bases at V and 7 bases at J, with 17 bases between. The CDR3 DNA follows: TGTGCCATCAGTGAGGGGGAGAAGAACCTTGGGACCCAGTACTTC. As protein: CAISEGEKNLGTQYF.

V gene TRBV7-2 combines with J gene TRBJ2-5; 13 bases align to TRBD2. V was clipped by 5 bases and J by 5 bases; unmatched bases: 11. The CDR3 is 17 residues long. Germline V gene data show CDR1 as SGHTA and CDR2 as FQGNSA. CDR3 in amino acids: CASSQGLAGLGGETQYF. The DNA for the CDR3 is TGTGCCAGCAGCCAGGGACTAGCGGGACTTGGGGGGGAGACCCAGTACTTC.

This rearrangement joins TRBV6-5 to TRBJ1-5; a weak D match, TRBD1 (6 bases). Germline V gene lookup returns CDR1 MNHEY and CDR2 SVGAGI. Trimming shortened V by 7 bases and J by 2 bases, and 15 bases separated the two germline ends. This CDR3 region has 15 residues. The CDR3 nucleotides read TGTGCCAGCAAGAACAGGGAAGGGGGCAATCAGCCCCAGCATTTT. This sequence encodes CASKNREGGNQPQHF.

In its sample, this clone was seen many times. The rearrangement joins TRBV4-3 to TRBJ2-7, with 11 positions matching TRBD2. V lost 0 bases and J lost 6; bases outside the gene matches: 7. This CDR3 region has 16 residues. CDR1 and CDR2 (germline): LGHNA, YSLEER. The CDR3 sequence: CASSQEVALAGGEQYF. DNA for the CDR3: TGCGCCAGCAGCCAAGAGGTTGCGCTAGCGGGAGGCGAGCAGTACTTC.

The genes are TRBV2 and TRBJ2-3, with 10 positions matching TRBD2. The CDR3 has 16 amino acids. Germline CDR1 and CDR2: SNHLY and FYNNEI. The junction had 7 bases not matched to a gene; V was cut back by 2 bases and J by 5 bases. The CDR3 loop is CASSEKGLAPGDTQYF. In nucleotides, the CDR3 is TGTGCCAGCAGTGAAAAGGGACTAGCGCCGGGAGATACGCAGTATTTT.

The gene calls are TRBV11-2 and TRBJ1-2; 7 positions match TRBD1. CDR3 length: 15 residues. Unmatched junction bases numbered 5, after V lost 1 base and J lost 3 bases. Per germline, CDR1 SGHAT and CDR2 FQNNGV. CDR3 nucleotide sequence: TGTGCCAGCAGCTTAGGAACAGGGGCTGACTATGGCTACACCTTC. This translates into CASSLGTGADYGYTF.

Remarks on this clone: A single base is all that separates this from a far larger clone, so a read error is likely. This sample also contains other DNA sequences that code for the same CDR3. This sequence joins TRBV5-5 and TRBJ2-7, with TRBD1 matching over 8 bases. The germline CDR1 and CDR2 sequences are SGHKS and YYEKEE (reference sequence). The CDR3 is made up of 15 amino acids. The CDR3 coding sequence is TGTGCTAGCAGCCCAGCCGACAGGGGTTCCTACGAGCAGTACTTC. This sequence encodes CASSPADRGSYEQYF. Full variable domain (missing parts from reference TRBV5-5 and TRBJ2-7): DAGVTQSPTHLIKTRGQQVTLRCSPISGHKSVSWYQQVLGQGPQFIFQYYEKEERGRGNFPDRFSARQFPNYSSELNVNALLLGDSALYLCASSPADRGSYEQYFGPGTRLTVT.

With regard to this clone: In the same sample, other DNA sequences code for this CDR3. The J gene is TRBJ2-1, the V gene TRBV18, with TRBD2 identical over 10 bases. The CDR3 consists of 15 residues. Germline V gene data show CDR1 as KGHSH and CDR2 as LQKENI. V shed 3 bases and J 2 bases; nucleotides not matched to a gene: 1. This CDR3 reads CASSPLAGAYNEQFF. CDR3 bases: TGTGCCAGCTCACCGCTAGCGGGAGCCTACAATGAGCAGTTCTTC.

The V gene is TRBV7-9, the J gene TRBJ2-3; D may be TRBD2 (5 bases). CDR1 and CDR2 (germline): SEHNR, FQNEAQ (reference sequence). Trimming took 1 base from V and 11 from J, leaving 10 bases between them. The CDR3 spans 12 residues. The CDR3 loop reads CASSLGTSLQYF. The CDR3 DNA reads as TGTGCCAGCAGCTTAGGTACTAGTTTGCAGTATTTT. Full variable domain (outside the CDR3, taken from reference TRBV7-9 and TRBJ2-3): DTGVSQNPRHKITKRGQNVTFRCDPISEHNRLYWYRQTLGQGPEFLTYFQNEAQLEKSRLLSDRFSAERPKGSFSTLEIQRTEQGDSAMYLCASSLGTSLQYFGPGTRLTVL.

The chain carries TRBV10-3 and TRBJ2-3; 12 nucleotides match TRBD2. The CDR3 spans 14 residues. CDR1 and CDR2 (germline): ENHRY, SYGVKD. Unmatched junction bases numbered 2, after V lost 6 bases and J lost 4 bases. The chain's CDR3 is CAIRGLAGSDTQYF. The CDR3 DNA follows: TGTGCCATCAGGGGACTAGCGGGTTCAGATACGCAGTATTTT.

V is TRBV19 and J is TRBJ1-2; TRBD1 aligns across 8 bases. V shed 4 bases and J 4 bases; nucleotides not matched to a gene: 11. The CDR3 is made up of 16 amino acids. The V gene's germline CDR1 is LNHDA and CDR2 SQIVND (reference sequence). In DNA form, the CDR3 reads TGTGCCAGTAGTAGCGGGGCTACGGACAGGGCCTATGGCTACACCTTC. Protein product: CASSSGATDRAYGYTF.

The chain has TRBV11-2 and TRBJ2-5, with D possibly being TRBD2 (7 bases). Germline-derived CDR1 and CDR2 are SGHAT and FQNNGV. The CDR3 totals 15 residues. Trimming took off 1 base at V and 3 bases at J, with 12 bases between the two ends. The CDR3 DNA follows: TGTGCCAGCAGCTTAGGAACAGGGAGGGAAGAGACCCAGTACTTC. This gives the protein CASSLGTGREETQYF.

This chain joins TRBV4-3 and TRBJ2-7, with TRBD1 as a possible D gene (6 bases). The germline CDR1 and CDR2 sequences are LGHNA and YSLEER. Trimming shortened V by 4 bases and J by 7 bases, and 29 bases separated the two germline ends. CDR3 size: 18 residues. CDR3 protein: CASSLLVAIGGGRGEQYF. The CDR3, as DNA: TGCGCCAGCAGCCTTTTAGTGGCGATAGGGGGTGGTCGCGGGGAGCAGTACTTC.

This clone was observed at least ten times. The V and J genes are TRBV13 and TRBJ2-1; weak D call: TRBD2 (6 bases). Trimming cost V 4 bases and J 5 bases, with 21 bases left between them. Germline V gives CDR1 PRHDT, CDR2 FYEKMQ (reference sequence). CDR3 length equals 17 residues. The CDR3 DNA reads TGTGCCAGCAGCTCTCGATCGAGAGGGAGGTTAAACAATGAGCAGTTCTTC. This sequence encodes CASSSRSRGRLNNEQFF.

V gene TRBV2 combines with J gene TRBJ2-3, with TRBD2 matching 12 bases. Germline V lookup: CDR1 SNHLY, CDR2 FYNNEI. The CDR3 is 18 amino acids. Trimming removed 6 bases from V and 9 bases from J; junction bases left unmatched: 19. The chain's CDR3 is CASSGATGTSGLIATQYF. The CDR3 DNA follows: TGTGCCAGCAGCGGAGCCACCGGGACTAGCGGGCTAATTGCCACGCAGTATTTT.

The chain employs TRBV5-1 and TRBJ2-3, with 9 bases aligning to TRBD2. From germline, CDR1 is SGHRS and CDR2 YFSETQ. CDR3 length: 15 residues. Trimming cost V 4 bases and J 2 bases; bases outside gene matches: 5. The DNA of the CDR3 is TGCGCCAGCAGCCGCGAGCGGGGGGCCACAGATACGCAGTATTTT. Translating it yields CASSRERGATDTQYF. Based on the CDR3 plus reference TRBV5-1 and TRBJ2-3, the full variable domain is KAGVTQTPRYLIKTRGQQVTLSCSPISGHRSVSWYQQTPGQGLQFLFEYFSETQRNKGNFPGRFSGRQFSNSRSEMNVSTLELGDSALYLCASSRERGATDTQYFGPGTRLTVL.

The chain links TRBV10-2 to TRBJ1-5; a possible D gene is TRBD1 (5 bases). The germline CDR1 and CDR2 sequences are WSHSY and SAAADI. This CDR3 has 16 residues. The V gene lost 6 bases and the J gene lost 0 bases, with 15 bases spanning the gap. The CDR3 reads CASSQTAGYSNQPQHF. CDR3 DNA: TGCGCCAGCAGCCAGACAGCGGGATATAGCAATCAGCCCCAGCATTTT.

The chain recombines TRBV5-1 with TRBJ2-1, with 11 bases matching TRBD2. Germline CDR1 is SGHRS and CDR2 is YFSETQ. The CDR3 has 16 residues. Losses at the gene ends were 3 bases for V and 7 bases for J; bases not matched to a gene: 9. As DNA, the CDR3 is TGCGCCAGCAGCTCCCTAACTAGCGGGAGAGGTAATGAGCAGTTCTTC. Protein product: CASSSLTSGRGNEQFF. The variable domain in full, with the rest retrieved from reference TRBV5-1 and TRBJ2-1, is KAGVTQTPRYLIKTRGQQVTLSCSPISGHRSVSWYQQTPGQGLQFLFEYFSETQRNKGNFPGRFSGRQFSNSRSEMNVSTLELGDSALYLCASSSLTSGRGNEQFFGPGTRLTVL.

This rearrangement joins TRBV5-1 to TRBJ1-2; 7 bases are a match to TRBD1. The CDR3 has 14 amino acids. CDR1 and CDR2 from the germline V gene are SGHRS and YFSETQ. V gave up 4 bases and J gave up 7 bases; unmatched junction bases: 10. CDR3: CASSVGQPGGGYTF. CDR3 nucleotides: TGCGCCAGCAGCGTGGGACAGCCCGGCGGTGGCTACACCTTC.

Details on this clone: Other nucleotide sequences in the sample specify the same CDR3. The gene calls are TRBV7-2 and TRBJ2-3; D unresolved. V was clipped by 1 base and J by 3 bases, with 5 bases between them. CDR3 length equals 13 residues. Germline CDR1 is SGHTA and CDR2 is FQGNSA. The CDR3 loop reads CASSLVNTDTQYF. DNA for the CDR3: TGTGCCAGCAGCTTAGTGAATACAGATACGCAGTATTTT.

The chain links TRBV6-1 to TRBJ1-5; 8 nucleotides align to TRBD1. V was pared by 6 bases and J by 5 bases, with 9 bases of the junction left unmatched. Germline V gene sequence: CDR1 MNHNS, CDR2 SASEGT. The CDR3 has 15 residues. CDR3 amino acids: CASRAGQGWDQPQHF. The CDR3 DNA reads as TGTGCCAGCAGAGCCGGACAGGGTTGGGATCAGCCCCAGCATTTT.